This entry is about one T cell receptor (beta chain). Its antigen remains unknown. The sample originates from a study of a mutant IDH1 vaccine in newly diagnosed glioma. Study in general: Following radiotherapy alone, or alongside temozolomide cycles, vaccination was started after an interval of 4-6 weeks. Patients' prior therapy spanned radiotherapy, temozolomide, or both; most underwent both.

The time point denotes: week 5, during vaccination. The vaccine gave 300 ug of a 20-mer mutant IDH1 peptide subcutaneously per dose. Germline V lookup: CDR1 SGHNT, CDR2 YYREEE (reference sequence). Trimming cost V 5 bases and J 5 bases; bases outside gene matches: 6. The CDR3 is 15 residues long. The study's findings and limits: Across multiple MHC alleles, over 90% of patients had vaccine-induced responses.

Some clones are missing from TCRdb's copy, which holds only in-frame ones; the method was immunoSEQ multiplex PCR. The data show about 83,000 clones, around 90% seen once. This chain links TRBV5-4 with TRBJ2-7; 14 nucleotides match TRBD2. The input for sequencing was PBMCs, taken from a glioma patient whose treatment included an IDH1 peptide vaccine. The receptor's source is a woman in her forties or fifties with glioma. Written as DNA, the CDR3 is TGTGCCAGCAGTCGGGGACTAGCGGGAGACCACGAGCAGTACTTC. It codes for CASSRGLAGDHEQYF.